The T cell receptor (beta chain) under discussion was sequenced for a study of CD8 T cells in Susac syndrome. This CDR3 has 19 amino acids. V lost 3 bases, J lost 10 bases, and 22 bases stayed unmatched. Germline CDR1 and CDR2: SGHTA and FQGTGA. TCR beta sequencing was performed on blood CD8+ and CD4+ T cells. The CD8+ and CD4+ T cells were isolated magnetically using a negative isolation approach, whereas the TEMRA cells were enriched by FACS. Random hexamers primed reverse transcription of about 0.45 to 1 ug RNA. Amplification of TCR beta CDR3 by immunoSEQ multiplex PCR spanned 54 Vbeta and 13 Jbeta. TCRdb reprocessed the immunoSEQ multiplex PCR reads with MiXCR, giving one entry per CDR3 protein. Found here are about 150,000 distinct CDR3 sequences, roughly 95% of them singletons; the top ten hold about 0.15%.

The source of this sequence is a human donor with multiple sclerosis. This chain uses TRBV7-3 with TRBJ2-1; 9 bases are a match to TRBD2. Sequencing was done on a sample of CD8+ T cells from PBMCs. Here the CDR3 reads CASSLLAGLIKWSSSEQFF. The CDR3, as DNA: TGTGCCAGCAGCTTGCTAGCGGGGTTGATTAAGTGGTCCAGCAGCGAGCAGTTCTTC.